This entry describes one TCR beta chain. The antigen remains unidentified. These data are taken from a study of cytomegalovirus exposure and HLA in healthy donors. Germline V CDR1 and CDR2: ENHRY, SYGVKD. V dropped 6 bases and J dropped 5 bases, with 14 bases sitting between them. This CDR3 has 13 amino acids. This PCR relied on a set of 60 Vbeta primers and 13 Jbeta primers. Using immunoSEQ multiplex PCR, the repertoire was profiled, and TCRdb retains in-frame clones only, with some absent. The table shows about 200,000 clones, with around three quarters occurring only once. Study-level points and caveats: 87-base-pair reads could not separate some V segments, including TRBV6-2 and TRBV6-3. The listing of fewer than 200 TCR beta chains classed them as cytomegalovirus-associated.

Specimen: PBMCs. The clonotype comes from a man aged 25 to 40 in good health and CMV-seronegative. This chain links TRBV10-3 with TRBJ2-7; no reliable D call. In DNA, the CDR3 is TGTGCCATCAGCCCCCCTGGCCAGAACGAGCAGTACTTC. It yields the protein CAISPPGQNEQYF.